The TCR beta chain under discussion was sequenced for a study of cytomegalovirus exposure and HLA in healthy donors. Broader study findings: Donors belonging to an Asian-associated ancestry cluster reportedly showed fewer N-insertions in productive TCRs than the approximately 700-donor mean, according to what a later analysis found. The majority of CMV-associated TCR beta chains were reported as apparently HLA-restricted in a later analysis. The classifier reportedly diagnosed cytomegalovirus status with high sensitivity and specificity. For TCR beta chains, V- and J-gene trimming was later linked to a missense DCLRE1C variant.

With 60 Vbeta and 13 Jbeta primers, the PCR was carried out. The table came from immunoSEQ multiplex PCR; TCRdb's copy has only in-frame clones and leaves some out. The data show approximately 110,000 clones, with over 60% seen just once and 1.5% to 2.5% held by the top ten. The CDR3 spans 17 residues. The V gene lost 5 bases and the J gene lost 2 bases, with 21 bases spanning the gap. Germline V gene data show CDR1 as SEHNR and CDR2 as FQNEAQ (reference sequence). Notes on this clone: Its antigen is undetermined.

The V call is TRBV7-9, the J call TRBJ1-2; D is possibly TRBD1 (5 bases). The sample taken for sequencing was PBMCs. This receptor was identified in a man between 50 and 59 years old in good health and CMV-seronegative. CDR3 coding DNA: TGTGCCAGCAGCCCCCCCCTGTGGGGGGTAAGCAACTATGGCTACACCTTC. Protein sequence: CASSPPLWGVSNYGYTF. Full variable domain (outside the CDR3, taken from reference TRBV7-9 and TRBJ1-2): DTGVSQNPRHKITKRGQNVTFRCDPISEHNRLYWYRQTLGQGPEFLTYFQNEAQLEKSRLLSDRFSAERPKGSFSTLEIQRTEQGDSAMYLCASSPPLWGVSNYGYTFGSGTRLTVV.